A single sample is the source of the 12 T cell receptor beta chains below, sequenced in a study of T cell responses to AZD1222 COVID-19 vaccine. Generated by immunoSEQ multiplex PCR, the TCRdb table keeps only in-frame clones and is missing some. The sample consists of approximately 180,000 clones, around 90% of them appearing once. Sample: peripheral blood, taken on day 0 of AZD1222 vaccination. These TCRs come from an adult in good health.

The chain links TRBV2 to TRBJ1-5, with a tentative D call TRBD1 (5 bases). V dropped 8 bases and J dropped 5 bases, with 19 bases sitting between them. CDR1 and CDR2 (germline): SNHLY, FYNNEI. The CDR3 length is 15 residues. The CDR3 nucleotides are TGTGCCAGCCGGGGGGGGTCAGCCAAGGATCAGCCCCAGCATTTT. Translated: CASRGGSAKDQPQHF.

V is TRBV5-4 and J is TRBJ2-2; 10 bases align to TRBD1. V gave up 1 base and J gave up 5 bases; unmatched junction bases: 8. Germline assignment: CDR1 SGHNT and CDR2 YYREEE (reference sequence). The CDR3 consists of 17 residues. The CDR3 spells CASSLPGGTGVTGELFF. DNA for the CDR3: TGTGCCAGCAGCTTGCCGGGAGGGACAGGGGTGACCGGGGAGCTGTTTTTT. The complete variable domain, with remaining parts taken from reference TRBV5-4 and TRBJ2-2, reads ETGVTQSPTHLIKTRGQQVTLRCSSQSGHNTVSWYQQALGQGPQFIFQYYREEENGRGNFPPRFSGLQFPNYSSELNVNALELDDSALYLCASSLPGGTGVTGELFFGEGSRLTVL.

This rearrangement joins TRBV7-8 to TRBJ1-3; D unresolved. Germline V lookup: CDR1 SGHVS, CDR2 FQNEAQ. This CDR3 has 19 residues. V was pared by 1 base and J by 0 bases, with 19 bases between. CDR3: CASSLGALRSRYSGNTIYF. DNA of the CDR3: TGTGCCAGCAGCTTAGGGGCTCTCCGGTCCCGCTACTCTGGAAACACCATATATTTT.

V and J are TRBV6-5 and TRBJ2-2; 12 bases fit TRBD2. There are 15 residues in the CDR3. V was pared by 4 bases and J by 5 bases, with 2 bases of the junction left unmatched. Looked up from germline, CDR1 is MNHEY and CDR2 is SVGAGI. This chain's CDR3 is CASSSSGGATGELFF. As DNA, the CDR3 is TGTGCCAGCAGTTCTAGCGGGGGGGCGACCGGGGAGCTGTTTTTT.

The chain joins TRBV28 to TRBJ1-5; 7 bases map to TRBD1. Germline V CDR1 and CDR2: MDHEN, SYDVKM. The CDR3 has 13 residues. Trimming cost V 6 bases and J 6 bases; bases outside gene matches: 5. CDR3 region: CASSTGEGQPQHF. In nucleotides, the CDR3 is TGTGCCAGCAGCACAGGGGAGGGTCAGCCCCAGCATTTT. The full variable domain, completed using reference TRBV28 and TRBJ1-5, is DVKVTQSSRYLVKRTGEKVFLECVQDMDHENMFWYRQDPGLGLRLIYFSYDVKMKEKGDIPEGYSVSREKKERFSLILESASTNQTSMYLCASSTGEGQPQHFGDGTRLSIL.

The V and J genes are TRBV6-5 and TRBJ2-5, with 12 nucleotides matching TRBD1. With V trimmed by 6 bases and J by 0 bases, 2 bases remained unmatched. Germline V gene data show CDR1 as MNHEY and CDR2 as SVGAGI. The CDR3 length is 15 residues. The CDR3 spells CASSRDRGHQETQYF. DNA of the CDR3: TGTGCCAGCAGCCGGGACAGGGGGCACCAAGAGACCCAGTACTTC.

The V gene is TRBV5-1, the J gene TRBJ2-7; 8 bases line up with TRBD1. The CDR3 extends over 14 amino acids. Germline loops: CDR1 SGHRS, CDR2 YFSETQ. V shed 1 base and J 6 bases; nucleotides not matched to a gene: 6. In DNA, the CDR3 is TGCGCCAGCAGCTTGCGGCAGGGGGCTGGCGAGCAGTACTTC. It codes for CASSLRQGAGEQYF.

The chain has TRBV7-2 and TRBJ2-1, with a possible D match to TRBD2 (5 bases). This CDR3 region has 17 residues. Germline CDR1 reads SGHTA; CDR2 reads FQGNSA. The V end was cut by 4 bases, the J end by 7 bases, with 23 bases between. As DNA, the CDR3 is TGTGCCAGCAGCTCCGGGTGGGCGGGCACCCCGGGGAATGAGCAGTTCTTC. This codes for CASSSGWAGTPGNEQFF.

The chain joins TRBV7-2 to TRBJ1-3, with D perhaps TRBD1 (6 bases). Germline CDR1 SGHTA, CDR2 FQGNSA. V dropped 5 bases and J dropped 0 bases, with 14 bases sitting between them. CDR3 size: 16 residues. CDR3 nucleotides: TGTGCCAGCAGCGACTCAGGGGCCCGCTCTGGAAACACCATATATTTT. Amino acid sequence: CASSDSGARSGNTIYF.

The chain joins TRBV10-3 to TRBJ2-3; no clear D gene. Germline V gene lookup returns CDR1 ENHRY and CDR2 SYGVKD. Trimming pared 4 bases from V and 1 base from J, leaving 6 bases between. There are 13 residues in the CDR3. Here the CDR3 reads CAISGGGTDTQYF. The CDR3 DNA sequence: TGTGCCATCAGTGGTGGGGGCACAGATACGCAGTATTTT.

This chain connects TRBV30 to TRBJ1-1; 9 positions agree with TRBD1. The CDR3 contains 13 residues. Germline CDR1 reads GTSNPN; CDR2 reads SVGIG (reference sequence). J lost 4 bases, V lost 7 bases, and 7 bases had no gene match. The CDR3 sequence is CALNRGPGTEAFF. The CDR3 DNA sequence: TGTGCCTTAAACAGGGGGCCGGGCACTGAAGCTTTCTTT.

This sequence joins TRBV4-1 and TRBJ2-7, with 9 positions matching TRBD1. Unmatched junction bases numbered 6, after V lost 4 bases and J lost 5 bases. Looked up from germline, CDR1 is MGHRA and CDR2 is YSYEKL. This CDR3 region has 14 residues. The CDR3 DNA reads as TGCGCCAGCAGCCTCATCCGGGACAGGGACGAGCAGTACTTC. This translates into CASSLIRDRDEQYF.